This paragraph covers one T cell receptor (beta chain) sequence. Its antigen remains unidentified. The input lacks base qualities; no much larger clone sits a single base away. These data originate in a study of cytomegalovirus exposure and HLA in healthy donors (dated 2017 in TCRdb). The study in broad terms: According to an earlier analysis of 587 of the donors, some 180 million T cells yielded 100 million or so unique TCR beta sequences and about 300 Gb of sequence data. To study patterns of TCR occurrence, a later analysis re-analyzed previously published TCR beta repertoires from 650 to 750 donors and added high-resolution HLA genotyping. To predict cytomegalovirus infection status, the study brought together high-throughput TCR immunosequencing, statistical association of individual TCRs with disease status, and machine learning. On average, around 240,000 unique TCR beta nucleotide sequences were sequenced per donor among 398 genotyped donors of the cohort, with around 19% of those sequences being non-productive. In a later genetic analysis, genome-wide SNP genotypes for about three fifths of the roughly 670 donors were used, and that subset was treated as a discovery cohort. The T cell repertoires of 670 or so subjects were profiled by immunosequencing and related to cytomegalovirus serostatus. Alongside the repertoire data, information on donor age, sex, ethnicity and CMV serostatus was compiled. Rather than drawing on any new phenotypic data, the later analysis identified candidate immune exposures from TCR beta sequences and the way those sequences occurred across donors. The study was designed to test whether signatures of past pathogen exposure could be identified by cataloging public T cell receptors. To decide whether each TCR beta V gene segment behaved as functional or pseudogenic, an earlier analysis of some 600 of the donors relied on high-throughput TCR beta sequencing. About five DR-DQ haplotypes were treated as single units for association and clustering because of strong linkage in the cohort. Every repertoire in the discovery cohort had been generated on one and the same sequencing platform. HLA typing included class I and class II loci at four-digit resolution. The number of donors typed differed by locus, with about 629-640 for A, B, C, DRB1 and DQB1, around 520 for DQA1, over 600 for DPA1, and some 470 for DPB1. In addition to the first cohort of 650 to 750 subjects, a separate validation cohort of 130 or so different subjects was used. An early release covering about 600 HLA-typed donors comprised approximately 300 gigabases of sequencing data and around 80 million unique TCR sequences. Of the approximately 400 genotyped donors, approximately 83% fell in the genetic ancestry cluster associated with self-reported Caucasian donors.

The CDR3 spans 17 residues, from the cysteine through the phenylalanine. This entry keeps only the CDR3 DNA: 51 bases, framed from base 1. V lost 3 bases and J lost 7 bases; the stretch between them is 24 bases long. In the germline V gene, CDR1 corresponds to SGDLS and CDR2 to YYNGEE. The cohort was made up of 500 to 800 healthy bone marrow donors. At the time of sampling, every cohort member was nominally healthy, though immune exposures that went unrecorded were likely present. The donor was CMV seronegative and belonged to the group of roughly 330 seronegative cohort members. A peripheral blood sample was collected from each donor, and TCR beta sequencing was performed on peripheral blood mononuclear cells. The Qiagen DNeasy Blood Extraction Kit was used to extract genomic DNA from the blood cell samples. Library method: the immunoSEQ multiplex PCR assay. For the multiplex PCR, a mixture combining 60 forward primers for TCR Vbeta segments and 13 reverse primers for TCR Jbeta segments was used. A multiplex PCR assay on genomic DNA amplified the CDR3 region of rearranged TCR beta genes. Amplified TCR beta libraries were sequenced as 87-base-pair reads on the Illumina HiSeq System. The paper's data handling went like this. A later analysis counted approximately 76 million unique TCR beta chains across the 550 to 700 repertoires, and roughly 10 million of these chains were shared by at least two donors. A nearest-neighbor algorithm error-corrected the raw reads and collapsed the reads into unique sequences, merging closely related sequences to remove PCR and sequencing errors. V, D and J gene segments were assigned by aligning CDR3 sequences to IMGT reference sequences. For a sequence to be retained, a match of at least six nucleotides was required to both a V gene segment and a J gene segment. A rearrangement was called productive if the CDR3 had no stop codons and remained in frame with V and J, and every other rearrangement was called non-productive. CDR3 was defined according to IMGT convention as the region running from the second conserved V-encoded cysteine to the conserved J-encoded phenylalanine. The earlier analysis of 587 of the donors excluded sequences that lacked an unambiguous match to a single V gene segment. In an earlier analysis of approximately 550 of the donors, V segments were called functional above 56.7% productive rearrangements and were called segregating when the between-donor standard deviation exceeded 5%. A statistical classification framework was developed to diagnose cytomegalovirus status using the catalog of TCR beta chain sequences. In a later analysis, V and J genes were assigned by comparing TCR nucleotide sequences against IMGT/GENE-DB human TR gene sequences. Using the TCRdist pipeline, a later analysis assigned CDR3 sequences along with most-parsimonious VDJ recombination scenarios. In a later analysis, each TCR beta chain was defined by its CDR3 amino acid sequence together with its V-gene family, and reads lacking a unique V-gene family were excluded. To address suspected cross-contamination and a sequencing artifact, a later analysis removed around 590 highly shared, low-generation-probability nucleotide sequences. In a later analysis, a clonal expansion index for each public chain was calculated from normalized within-repertoire ranks of inferred template counts. In a later analysis, generation probabilities were computed using a VDJ recombination model fitted to out-of-frame rearrangements, and the results were checked against IGoR. Hypergeometric tests were used in a later analysis to score TCR-TCR, TCR-HLA and TCR-CMV co-occurrence, with a repertoire-size bias correction applied to the TCR pairs. A later analysis estimated false discovery rates by permuting HLA or CMV assignments 20 times. In a later analysis, co-occurring TCRs were grouped with DBSCAN, and TCRdist sequence similarity was added when clustering was performed within HLA-allele-positive subsets. Repertoires with fewer than 30,000 or more than 120,000 public chains, plus five repertoires with anomalous nucleotide sharing, were excluded from co-occurrence clustering. The immuneACCESS repertoire file appears here via TCRdb, limited to in-frame rearrangements. These files lack a portion of the clones; in checked studies, under half of the deficit traces to unresolved V genes, and the cause of the others is not known. Clone size and the V and J calls come from that table; the DNA yielded D and trimming. This sample comprises roughly 65,000 clones, about 82% of them detected only once. Jointly, the top ten make up around 4.2% of the sample.

General findings and caveats noted by the study authors: Three of the identified cytomegalovirus-associated TCR beta chains were confirmed in vitro to be specific for cytomegalovirus antigens. This cohort had only TCR beta chains sequenced, and the lack of alpha or paired-chain data limited which features could be detected. A later analysis found that TCR association rates varied across HLA loci, with DRB1 alleles showing the most associated TCRs and HLA-C alleles the fewest. A further reported finding was that TCR beta sequences accurately predicted the HLA-A and HLA-B alleles for most subjects in the first cohort. Because HLA typing was missing for some donors at each locus, association tests included only the typed subset. Linkage disequilibrium might explain the correlated functional status among segregating V segments, but an unknown experimental factor could not be excluded. Across donors, most TCR sequences were observed very rarely, whereas some public TCRs were present in many individuals. Compared with the roughly 670-donor mean, donors in an Asian-associated ancestry cluster had fewer N-insertions in productive TCRs, according to a later genetic analysis. The authors suggested that the approach could potentially be extended to other disease states and immunological phenotypes. In an earlier analysis of 450 to 750 of the donors, most TCR beta V segments appeared in productive rearrangements about 87% or about 30% of the time, broadly matching IMGT annotations. The classifier was reported to diagnose cytomegalovirus status with high specificity and sensitivity in both the original cohort and the validation cohort. Some IMGT-functional V segments, including TRBV6-2 and TRBV6-3, could not be told apart with the 87-base-pair reads, so those segments were excluded. At a false discovery rate of 0.05, a later analysis linked 15,000 to 20,000 TCR beta sequences to specific HLA alleles. Sequencing depth was assumed to be roughly uniform across donors in the presence/absence analyses, though that assumption may not hold. A cluster of highly shared sequence variants was judged likely to represent a technical artifact of the sequencing pipeline. According to a later analysis, parvovirus B19, influenza, CMV and Epstein-Barr virus appeared linked to several top co-occurrence clusters. A later analysis found that most CMV-associated TCR beta chains appeared HLA-restricted, with HLA associations seemingly driven largely by CMV exposure. About 17 rarely observed V segments, including chromosome 9 orphons, were excluded from the earlier analysis of several hundred of the donors because counts were too low. In a later genetic analysis, a missense DCLRE1C variant was associated with V-gene and J-gene trimming of TCR beta chains, and the association was replicated in an independent cohort. The study gave a list of over 150 TCR beta chains associated with cytomegalovirus. When HLA alleles, especially DR and DQ, strongly co-occurred, attributing TCR associations to individual alleles was difficult. A later analysis found that HLA-associated TCR beta chains were more clonally expanded and had lower generation probabilities than equally common non-associated chains. CMV serostatus was the only immune exposure information available for the cohort.

Input material: PBMCs. Recombination linked TRBV9 to TRBJ2-3; 8 matching bases give a weak D call of TRBD1. This receptor was obtained from a woman in her thirties in good health and CMV-seronegative. CDR3 loop: CASSAGGQGATRYTQYF. The nucleotides are TGTGCCAGCAGCGCCGGGGGGCAGGGGGCTACCCGGTATACGCAGTATTTT.